These 3 T cell receptor beta chains came from one sample sequenced in a study of T cells in Graves' hyperthyroidism and ophthalmopathy. TCR beta CDR3 sequences were amplified from RNA transcripts. When the TCR CDR3 underwent first-round RT-PCR, the HTBI primer set was used. TCRdb re-called the multiplex PCR reads through MiXCR, storing one row per CDR3 protein. The sample consists of 600,000 to 650,000 distinct CDR3 sequences, roughly 16% of them appearing once. Sequencing was carried out using blood. The receptors stem from a woman aged 30 to 39 with Graves' hyperthyroidism.

This clonotype was seen ten or more times. This rearrangement joins TRBV20-1 to TRBJ2-7, with D hard to call. V lost 6 bases to trimming and J lost 4 bases, with 16 bases between them. The CDR3 is 13 amino acids. Germline assignment: CDR1 DFQATT and CDR2 SNEGSKA (reference sequence). The CDR3 coding sequence is TGCAGTGCCCGGAGTGGAGACCGATACGAGCAGTACTTC. This gives the protein CSARSGDRYEQYF.

This clonotype was found once. The genes are TRBV20-1 and TRBJ2-1; unclear D gene. The CDR3 spans 14 residues. Germline V lookup: CDR1 DFQATT, CDR2 SNEGSKA (reference sequence). The CDR3 DNA reads as TGCAGCTTAACAGCTAAGTTCACTAACAATGAGCAGTTCTTC. Its protein is CSLTAKFTNNEQFF.

The rearrangement links TRBV11-2 to TRBJ2-6; D remains ambiguous. This CDR3 spans 11 amino acids. Germline V gene sequence: CDR1 SGHAT, CDR2 FQNNGV. The ends were cut back, 5 bases at V and 13 bases at J, with 9 bases in the middle. DNA for the CDR3: TGTGCCAGCAGCCATGGCCGGGTCCTGACTTTC. Translating gives CASSHGRVLTF.